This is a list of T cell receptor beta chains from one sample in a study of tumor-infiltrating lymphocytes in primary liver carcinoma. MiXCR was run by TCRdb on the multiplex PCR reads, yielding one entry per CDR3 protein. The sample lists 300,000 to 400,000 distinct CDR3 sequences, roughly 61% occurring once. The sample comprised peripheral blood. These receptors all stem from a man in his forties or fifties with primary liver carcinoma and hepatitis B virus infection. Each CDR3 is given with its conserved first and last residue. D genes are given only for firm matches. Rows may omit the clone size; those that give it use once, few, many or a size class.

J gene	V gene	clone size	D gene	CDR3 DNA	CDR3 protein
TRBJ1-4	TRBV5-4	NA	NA	TGTGCCAGCAGCGTCGGACAGATTTCAACTAATGAAAAACTGTTTTTT	CASSVGQISTNEKLFF
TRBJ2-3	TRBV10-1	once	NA	TGCGCCAGCAGTTTGAGACTACTCGACGGAGATACGCAGTATTTT	CASSLRLLDGDTQYF
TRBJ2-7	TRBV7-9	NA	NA	TGTGCCAGCAGCTTAGTGCGCGCGACGGGCGAGCAGTACTTC	CASSLVRATGEQYF
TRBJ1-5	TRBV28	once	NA	TGTGCCAGCAGTTTTAGGGCGGTTAATCAGCCCCAGCATTTT	CASSFRAVNQPQHF
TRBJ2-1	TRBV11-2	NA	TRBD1	TGCGCCAGCAGCCCTCTCATCCCGGGACAGGGTCTCAATGAGCAGTTCTTC	CASSPLIPGQGLNEQFF
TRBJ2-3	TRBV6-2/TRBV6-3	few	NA	TGTGCCAGCAGTTACGGCGGCGAGAGCACAGATACGCAGTATTTT	CASSYGGESTDTQYF
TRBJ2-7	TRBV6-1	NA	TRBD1	TGTGCCAGCAGTATACAGGGACAGGGGCGATACGAGCAGTACTTC	CASSIQGQGRYEQYF
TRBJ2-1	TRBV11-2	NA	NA	TGTGCCAGCAGCTTAGATCGGTTCAGGTTTGCTGACAATGAGCAGTTCTTC	CASSLDRFRFADNEQFF
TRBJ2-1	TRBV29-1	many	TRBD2	TGCAGCGTCGAAGGACTAGCGGGAGATAATGAGCAGTTCTTC	CSVEGLAGDNEQFF
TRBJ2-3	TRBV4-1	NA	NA	TGCGCCAGCAGCCAAGAACCCATCCTGGGCGGTCAAAACACAGATACGCAGTATTTT	CASSQEPILGGQNTDTQYF
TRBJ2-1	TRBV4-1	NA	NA	TGCGCCAGCAGCCAAGATACGGCCGGAACCTACAATGTGCAGTTCTTC	CASSQDTAGTYNVQFF
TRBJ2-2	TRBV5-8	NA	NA	TGTGTCAGCAGCTTGGATGGGACTGCGAACACCGGGGAGCTGTTTTTT	CVSSLDGTANTGELFF
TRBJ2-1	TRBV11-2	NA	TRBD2	TGCGCCAGCAACCCCCCGGGACTAGCGGATTACAATGAGCAGTTCTTC	CASNPPGLADYNEQFF
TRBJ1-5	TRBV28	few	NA	TGTGCCAGCAGTTTATGGATTTTCGGGGGGCATCAGCCCCAGCATTTT	CASSLWIFGGHQPQHF
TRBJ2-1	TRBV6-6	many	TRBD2	TGTGCCAGCAGTAACGGCGGTAGCGGGACCTACAATGAGCAGTTCTTC	CASSNGGSGTYNEQFF
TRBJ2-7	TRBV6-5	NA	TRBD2	TGTGCCAGCGGGAGACTAGCGGATTCCTACGAGCAGTACTTC	CASGRLADSYEQYF
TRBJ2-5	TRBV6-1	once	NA	TGTGCCAGCATTAACCCATCTCAAGAGACCCAGTGCTTC	CASINPSQETQCF
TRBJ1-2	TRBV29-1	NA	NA	TGCAGCGTTGCCACAACCGACCGGGTGATCCCCGGCTACACCTTC	CSVATTDRVIPGYTF
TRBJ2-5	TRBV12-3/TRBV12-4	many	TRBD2	TGTGCCAGCACCCCCCGGGGGGTAGAGACCCAGTACTTC	CASTPRGVETQYF
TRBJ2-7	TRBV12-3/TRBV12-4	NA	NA	TGTGCCAGCAGTCAGAGGGCCTCCTACGAGCGGTACTTC	CASSQRASYERYF
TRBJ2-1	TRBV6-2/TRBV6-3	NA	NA	TGTGCCAGCAGCCCGGACTGGGTGGAGCAGTCCTTC	CASSPDWVEQSF
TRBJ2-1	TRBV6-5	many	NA	TGTGCCAGCAGCCGGAAACCATCAGGCCAAAAGAATGAGCAGTTCTTC	CASSRKPSGQKNEQFF
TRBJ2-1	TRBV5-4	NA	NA	TGTGCCAGGAGCGCAACCGGGACTAATGAGCAGTTCTTC	CARSATGTNEQFF
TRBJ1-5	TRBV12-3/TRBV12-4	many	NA	TGTGCCAGCAGCCTCGCGCAGGGCGGTCAGCCCCAGCATTTT	CASSLAQGGQPQHF
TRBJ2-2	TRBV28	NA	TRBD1	TGTGCCAGCATCTACGGACAGGGGGCCGGCGGGGAGCTGTTTTTT	CASIYGQGAGGELFF
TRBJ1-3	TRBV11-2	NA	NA	TGTGTCAGCAGCTTTTTTGAAGGGGCTGAAAACACCATATATTTT	CVSSFFEGAENTIYF
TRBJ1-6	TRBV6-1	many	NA	TGTGCCAGCAGTGAAGCTGTGGGGCTTGTTTCACCCCTCCACTTT	CASSEAVGLVSPLHF
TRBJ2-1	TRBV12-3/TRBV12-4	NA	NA	TGTGCCAGCAGCTCCGACAGACGCATTGAGCAGTCCTTC	CASSSDRRIEQSF
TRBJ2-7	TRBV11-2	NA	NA	TGTGCCAGCAGGTTCCGTGCTAGCATCAGCTCCTACGAGCAGTACTTC	CASRFRASISSYEQYF
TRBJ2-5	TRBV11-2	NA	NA	TGTGCCAGCAGCCCCCCTGGGGGGACCCAGTACTTC	CASSPPGGTQYF
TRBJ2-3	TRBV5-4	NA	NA	TGTGCCAACAGCGCGGGACAGCCTGGCACAGATACGCAGTATTTT	CANSAGQPGTDTQYF
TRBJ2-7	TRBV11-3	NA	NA	TGTGCCAGCAGCTTAGAAGCTGCCGACTCCTACGAGCAGTACTTC	CASSLEAADSYEQYF
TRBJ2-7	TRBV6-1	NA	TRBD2	TGTGCCAGTATTGCGGGACTAGCGCTCTACGAGCAGTACTTC	CASIAGLALYEQYF
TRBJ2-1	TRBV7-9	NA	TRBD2	TGTGCCAGCAGCGAATCCGGGACTAGCGGGAGTTACAATGAGCAGTTCTTC	CASSESGTSGSYNEQFF
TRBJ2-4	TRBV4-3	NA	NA	TGCGCCAACAGCCAAGACTGGGCCAAAAACATTCAGTACTTC	CANSQDWAKNIQYF
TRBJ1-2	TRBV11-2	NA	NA	TGTGCCAGCAGCTTCTGGGGGGCCTATGGCTACGCCTTC	CASSFWGAYGYAF
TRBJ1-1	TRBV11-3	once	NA	TGTGCCAGCAGCTTAGTATCGGGCTCTGAAGCTTTCTTT	CASSLVSGSEAFF
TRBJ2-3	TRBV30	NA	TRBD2	TGTGCCTGGGACACCACTAGCGGGAACACAGATACGCAGTATTTT	CAWDTTSGNTDTQYF
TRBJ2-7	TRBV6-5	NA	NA	TGTGCCAGTAGACAGATCTACGAGCAGTACTTC	CASRQIYEQYF
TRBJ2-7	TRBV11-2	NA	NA	TGTGTCAGCAGCTTAGATAGGGGCGACGATCAGTACTTC	CVSSLDRGDDQYF
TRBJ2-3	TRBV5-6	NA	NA	TGTGCCAGCAGCTTGTCCCTAGTGGGAGGAGATACGCAGTATTTT	CASSLSLVGGDTQYF
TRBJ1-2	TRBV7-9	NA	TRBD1	TGTGCCAGCAGCTTAATGGACAGGGGTGACTATGGCTACACCTTC	CASSLMDRGDYGYTF
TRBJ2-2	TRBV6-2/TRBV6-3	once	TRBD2	TGTGCCAGCAGTTACTTACTAGCGGGAGACTTTGCAACCGGGGAGCTGTTTTTT	CASSYLLAGDFATGELFF
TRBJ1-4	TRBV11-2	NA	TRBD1	TGTGCCAGCAGCTTCGACAGGGGACGCGAAAAACTGTTTTTT	CASSFDRGREKLFF
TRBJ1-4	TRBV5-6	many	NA	TGTGCCAGCAGCTTGGGGCGGGCTCTCGAAAAACTGTTTTTT	CASSLGRALEKLFF
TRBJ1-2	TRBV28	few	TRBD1	TGTGCCAGCAGTTTTAGATGGGACAGGGGGTACTATGGCTACACCTTC	CASSFRWDRGYYGYTF
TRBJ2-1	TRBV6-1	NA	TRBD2	TGTGCCAGCAGAAGACTAGCGGGAGAGCAGTTCTTC	CASRRLAGEQFF
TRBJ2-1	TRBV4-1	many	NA	TGCGCCAGCAGCCAAGTCCGGGACAACTACAATGAGCAGTTCTTC	CASSQVRDNYNEQFF
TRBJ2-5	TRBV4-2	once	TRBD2	TGTACCAGCAGCCTTGGGACTAGCGGTTCAGAGGCCCAGTACTTC	CTSSLGTSGSEAQYF
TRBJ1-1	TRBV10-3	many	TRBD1	TGTGCCACCAAATTCGGAGGGGGACAGGAGGGGAACACTGAAGCTTTCTTT	CATKFGGGQEGNTEAFF
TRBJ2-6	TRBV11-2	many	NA	TGTGCCAGCAGCTTAGGGGCGGGGCCCGGCTCTGGGGCCAACGTCCTGACTTTC	CASSLGAGPGSGANVLTF
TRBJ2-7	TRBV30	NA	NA	TGTACCTGGCCGGGAGTAGCCTACGAGCATTACTTC	CTWPGVAYEHYF
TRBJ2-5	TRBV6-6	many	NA	TGTGCCAGCAGTCGGACGGATCGAGAGACCCAGTACTTC	CASSRTDRETQYF
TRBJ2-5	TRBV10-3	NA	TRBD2	TGTGCCATCAGTGCGGGTTCTAGCGGGGGTTACCAAGAGACCCAGTACTTC	CAISAGSSGGYQETQYF
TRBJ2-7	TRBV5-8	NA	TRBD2	TGTGCCAGCAGCTTCGGGGGGTCCGACGAGCAGTACTTC	CASSFGGSDEQYF
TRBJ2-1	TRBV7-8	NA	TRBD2	TGTGTCAGCAGCTTACCGATTAGCGGGAGGGACAACAATGAGCAGTTCTTC	CVSSLPISGRDNNEQFF
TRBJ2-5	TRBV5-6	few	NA	TGTGCCAGCAGTTTTTTAGAGGTGGCCCAGTACTTC	CASSFLEVAQYF
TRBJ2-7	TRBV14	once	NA	TGTGCTAGCAGCCAAGGTCTTCAGTGCTACGAGCAGTACTTC	CASSQGLQCYEQYF